A selection of T cell receptor beta chains follows, all from one sample in a study of T cell responses to AZD1222 COVID-19 vaccine. Generated by immunoSEQ multiplex PCR, the TCRdb table keeps only in-frame clones and is missing some. The sample yields some 140,000 clones, about 94% seen once. The source was peripheral blood, collected on day 0 of AZD1222 vaccination. The receptor source for this set is an adult in good health. The CDR3 runs from the conserved cysteine through the conserved F or W. Each record gives: D gene, V gene, J gene, clone size, CDR3 DNA, CDR3 protein. The D gene is left open where the match is weak. Clone size is not always given. Where it is, it says once, few, many or a class for expanded clones.

>TRBD1|TRBV24-1|TRBJ1-2|.
TGTGCCACCAGTGACCTGGACAGGGGATATGGCTACACCTTC
CATSDLDRGYGYTF
>TRBD1|TRBV10-3|TRBJ1-1|.
TGTGCCATCAGTGTACAGGGGGGCACTGAAGCTTTCTTT
CAISVQGGTEAFF
>TRBD1|TRBV6-1|TRBJ1-6|.
TGTGCCAGCAGTGAACTGGGACAGGGGAGTAGTTCACCCCTCCACTTT
CASSELGQGSSSPLHF
>TRBD2|TRBV6-4|TRBJ2-5|.
TGTGCCAGGAAACGGGCTAGCGGCCAAGAGACCCAGTACTTC
CARKRASGQETQYF
>TRBD1|TRBV9|TRBJ1-6|.
TGTGCCAGCAGCGTAGAAGGACAGGATAATTCACCCCTCCACTTT
CASSVEGQDNSPLHF
>TRBD2|TRBV19|TRBJ2-7|.
TGTGCCAGTAGGCACGCTAGCGGAGCCTCCTACGAGCAGTACTTC
CASRHASGASYEQYF
>TRBD1|TRBV7-2|TRBJ1-5|.
TGTGCCAGCAGCTCCCGACAGGGCGGTCAGCCCCAGCATTTT
CASSSRQGGQPQHF
>.|TRBV6-1|TRBJ2-1|.
TGTGCCAGCAGTGAGCAGGCCCGGCCACGGAATGAGCAGTTCTTC
CASSEQARPRNEQFF
>.|TRBV9|TRBJ2-1|.
TGTGCCAGCAGCGTGGGGCGGGAAAAAAGCTCCTACAATGAGCAGTTCTTC
CASSVGREKSSYNEQFF
>.|TRBV28|TRBJ2-7|.
TGTGCCAGCAGTTTTACGGGGGACGCCTCCTACGAGCAGTACTTC
CASSFTGDASYEQYF
>TRBD2|TRBV18|TRBJ2-1|few
TGTGCCAGCTCACCACGGGGGCTAGCGGGAAGCTCCTACAATGAGCAGTTCTTC
CASSPRGLAGSSYNEQFF
>.|TRBV10-3|TRBJ1-1|.
TGTGCCATCAGGGAGGGACAACGGGACACTGAAGCTTTCTTT
CAIREGQRDTEAFF
>.|TRBV5-1|TRBJ1-5|.
TGCGCCAGCAGCTTGGTGGGTAATCAGCCCCAGCATTTT
CASSLVGNQPQHF
>.|TRBV6-5|TRBJ1-2|.
TGTGCCAGCATCAAGCGGGACGGGAGTAACTATGGCTACACCTTC
CASIKRDGSNYGYTF
>.|TRBV5-1|TRBJ1-1|.
TGCGCCAGCAGCTGGGGCCCGGAGAACACTGAAGCTTTCTTT
CASSWGPENTEAFF
>.|TRBV29-1|TRBJ1-1|.
TGCAGCGTTGAAAGGACCGGGACACTGAACACTGAAGCTTTCTTT
CSVERTGTLNTEAFF
>.|TRBV5-5|TRBJ2-7|.
TGTGCCAGCAGCCCCTCGGGGCCAGGCTCCTACGAGCAGTACTTC
CASSPSGPGSYEQYF
>TRBD2|TRBV6-2/TRBV6-3|TRBJ2-1|.
TGTGCCAGCAGTCCCCCGGGGACTACGTTACATTACAATGAGCAGTTCTTC
CASSPPGTTLHYNEQFF
>TRBD1|TRBV5-1|TRBJ2-7|.
TGCGCCAGCAGCCAAAAGACAGGGGGAGAATTCTACGAGCAGTACTTC
CASSQKTGGEFYEQYF
>.|TRBV3-1/TRBV3-2|TRBJ2-7|.
TGTGCCAGCAGCCAAGTAAGTGGGAAACGGGACGAGCAGTACTTC
CASSQVSGKRDEQYF
>.|TRBV7-3|TRBJ1-5|.
TGTGCCAGCAGCTTAACCGAGGACAGCAATCAGCCCCAGCATTTT
CASSLTEDSNQPQHF
>TRBD2|TRBV2|TRBJ2-2|.
TGTGCCAGCAGTGATGACGGACTAGCCACGAACACCGGGGAGCTGTTTTTT
CASSDDGLATNTGELFF
>.|TRBV27|TRBJ2-6|.
TGTGCCAGCAGTTTAAGGTTATCTGGGGCCAACGTCCTGACTTTC
CASSLRLSGANVLTF
>TRBD1|TRBV7-9|TRBJ2-5|.
TGTGCCAGCAGCTCCCGCAGGGGGCAAGAGACCCAGTACTTC
CASSSRRGQETQYF
>TRBD2|TRBV29-1|TRBJ2-5|once
TGCAGCGTCCGACCCAGCGGGAGCTTCGAGACCCAGTACTTC
CSVRPSGSFETQYF
>TRBD1|TRBV7-9|TRBJ1-5|.
TGTGCCAGCAGCGGCCTCGGGACAGTTCAGCCCCAGCATTTT
CASSGLGTVQPQHF
>.|TRBV19|TRBJ1-3|once
TGTGCCAGTAGTATGAATGGGCGGACGGGGGAAGAAGATGGAAACACCATATATTTT
CASSMNGRTGEEDGNTIYF
>.|TRBV5-6|TRBJ1-4|.
TGTGCCAGCAGCCCACACCCTTGGGGGAGTAGTGAAAAACTGTTTTTT
CASSPHPWGSSEKLFF
>.|TRBV27|TRBJ2-1|.
TGTGCCAGCAGTCCGAGCACAGGAGCGGTCTCCAATGAGCAGTTCTTC
CASSPSTGAVSNEQFF
>TRBD2|TRBV28|TRBJ2-7|.
TGTGCCAGCAGTCTGCGGCTAGCGGAGGCCTACGAGCAGTACTTC
CASSLRLAEAYEQYF
>TRBD2|TRBV29-1|TRBJ2-3|.
TGCAGCGTCCGGACTAGCGGGGGGGTTAGAGATACGCAGTATTTT
CSVRTSGGVRDTQYF
>.|TRBV4-1|TRBJ1-5|.
TGCGCCAGCAGTGATAGTGGGCAGCCCCAGCATTTT
CASSDSGQPQHF
>.|TRBV7-9|TRBJ2-5|few
TGTGCCAGCAGCTTGGGAAGGCTGGGACAAGAGACCCAGTACTTC
CASSLGRLGQETQYF
>.|TRBV30|TRBJ1-2|once
TGTGCCTGGAACCGGGGGCGCCAATATGGCTACACCTTC
CAWNRGRQYGYTF
>.|TRBV5-4|TRBJ1-1|.
TGTGCCAGCAGCTTGGCTTCGGACAGTGAAGCTTTCTTT
CASSLASDSEAFF
>TRBD2|TRBV6-2/TRBV6-3|TRBJ2-1|.
TGTGCCAGCAGTTACTCTACTAGCGCATTCCTCGGGGGCTCCTACAATGAGCAGTTCTTC
CASSYSTSAFLGGSYNEQFF
>TRBD2|TRBV6-1|TRBJ2-5|once
TGTGCCAGCAGTGATTTTTTGGGACTAGCGTCCCAAGAGACCCAGTACTTC
CASSDFLGLASQETQYF
>.|TRBV24-1|TRBJ1-5|.
TGTGCCATGAGGGACGTGGCCCAGCATTTT
CAMRDVAQHF
>.|TRBV10-3|TRBJ1-1|.
TGTGCCATCAGTGACTTATCCGGGACCCCACCAGCTTTCTTT
CAISDLSGTPPAFF
>.|TRBV6-5|TRBJ1-6|once
TGTGCCAGCAGTAAGGGCTACAGTGCCAATTCACCCCTCCACTTT
CASSKGYSANSPLHF
>TRBD1|TRBV12-3/TRBV12-4|TRBJ1-5|.
TGTGCCAGCAGTGACAGGGCAGGAGGGCCCCAGCATTTT
CASSDRAGGPQHF
>.|TRBV21-1|TRBJ1-2|.
TGTGCCAGCAGAGGGGAATATGGCTACACCTTC
CASRGEYGYTF
>.|TRBV24-1|TRBJ2-7|.
TGTGCCACCAGTGGGGGGATCATAGGAGAGCAGTACTTC
CATSGGIIGEQYF
>.|TRBV10-3|TRBJ1-1|.
TGTGCCATCAGTGAGTTAGGGCACCACTCACTGAACACTGAAGCTTTCTTT
CAISELGHHSLNTEAFF
>.|TRBV5-4|TRBJ1-1|.
TGTGCCAGCAAAAGAACCTTGAACACTGAAGCTTTCTTT
CASKRTLNTEAFF